Here is one T cell receptor beta chain with its context. This clone was seen only once. Its antigen specificity is not known. The input lacks base qualities; no much larger clone sits a single base away. The sample is drawn from a study of blood T cell repertoires in COVID-19 (dated by TCRdb to about 2020). In terms of the full investigation: Collaborator samples came from the United States, Italy and Spain and covered acute and convalescent phases of COVID-19. A de-identified subject ID, COVID-19 status, age in years and sex were almost always included in the sample metadata. HLA class I and class II types, where available, came from metadata supplied by the sample provider rather than from assay-based typing. The dataset comprised deeply sampled blood TCRbeta repertoires from subjects exposed to, actively infected with, or recovered from COVID-19. The repertoires were released in a freely available public database meant as a resource for research on the immune response to SARS-CoV-2. The samples were drawn from two sources: the first 160 participants of the ongoing ImmuneRACE study, and 1,254 subjects contributed by 6 global collaborators. The prospective study material was composed of cDNA or gDNA derived from T cells, B-cell-depleted T cells, or PBMCs. The paper's findings and limits, for the study overall: The quantity of clinical and demographic metadata differed by source and by participant and was supplied without curation.

Whole blood was collected in K2EDTA tubes by collaborating institutions according to the institutions' own protocols. For TCRbeta analysis, collaborator samples were shipped as frozen whole blood, as isolated PBMCs, or as DNA extracted from either sample type. The immunoSEQ Assay, a bias-controlled multiplex PCR, was used to amplify TCRbeta CDR3 regions from genomic DNA. Regarding the original processing steps: Nucleated cell counts per sample were estimated from amplification of reference gene primers within the assay. To quantify the absolute abundance of each unique TCRbeta CDR3 rearrangement, sequence reads were collapsed and filtered. For each sample, productive Simpson clonality was calculated as the square root of Simpson's diversity index over productive rearrangements. The clones in this table, taken by TCRdb from immuneACCESS, are in-frame only. Not every clone is retained; where verified, under half of the shortfall comes from an unresolved V gene, and the cause of the rest is unknown. V and J calls plus clone size are reproduced from that table; the DNA served to infer D and trimming. The sample profile shows 60,000 to 75,000 clones; about nine tenths of them were found once. The ten largest make up approximately 7% of the sample.

The CDR3 holds 12 amino acids from the cysteine to the phenylalanine. The read is trimmed to its CDR3 DNA, 36 bases read in frame from base 1. Trimming removed 9 bases from V and 7 bases from J, leaving 15 bases between the germline ends. In the germline V gene, CDR1 corresponds to MDHEN and CDR2 to SYDVKM. Sequenced sample: peripheral blood. The sequence came from a man aged 50 to 60 with active COVID-19. The chain employs TRBV28 and TRBJ1-2; the D gene assignment is ambiguous. In nucleotide form, the sequence is TGTGCCAGTGGAGAGGGATCCCTTGGCTACACCTTC. This codes for CASGEGSLGYTF.